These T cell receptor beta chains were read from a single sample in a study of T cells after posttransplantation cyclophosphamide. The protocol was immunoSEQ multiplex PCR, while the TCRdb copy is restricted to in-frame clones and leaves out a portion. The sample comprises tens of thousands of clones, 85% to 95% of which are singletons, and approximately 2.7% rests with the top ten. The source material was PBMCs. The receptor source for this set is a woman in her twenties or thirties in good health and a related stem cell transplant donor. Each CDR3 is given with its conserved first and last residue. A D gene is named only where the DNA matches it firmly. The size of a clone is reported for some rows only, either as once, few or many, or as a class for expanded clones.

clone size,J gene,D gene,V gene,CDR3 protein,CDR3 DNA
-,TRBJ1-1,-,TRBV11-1,CASSLGVNTEAFF,TGTGCCAGCAGCTTGGGGGTGAACACTGAAGCTTTCTTT
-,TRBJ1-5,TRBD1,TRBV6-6,CASRETGFNQPQHF,TGTGCCAGCAGAGAGACAGGGTTCAATCAGCCCCAGCATTTT
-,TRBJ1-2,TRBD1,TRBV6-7,CASSYGTGITNYGYTF,TGTGCCAGCAGTTACGGGACAGGGATAACTAACTATGGCTACACCTTC
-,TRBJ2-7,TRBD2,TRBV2,CASNLAGVYEQYF,TGTGCCAGCAACCTAGCGGGGGTGTACGAGCAGTACTTC
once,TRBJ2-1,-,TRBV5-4,CASIQSGFDEQFF,TGTGCCAGCATCCAATCAGGATTCGATGAGCAGTTCTTC
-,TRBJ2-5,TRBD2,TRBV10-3,CAISESNQVSGDF,TGTGCCATCAGTGAGTCGAATCAGGTTAGCGGGGACTTC
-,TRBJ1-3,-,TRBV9,CASSVGGGRWGNTIYF,TGTGCCAGCAGCGTAGGTGGGGGGCGCTGGGGAAACACCATATATTTT
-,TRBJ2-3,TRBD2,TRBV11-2,CASSSPAGGNFADTQYF,TGTGCCAGCAGCTCCCCAGCGGGGGGGAATTTTGCAGATACGCAGTATTTT
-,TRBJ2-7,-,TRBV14,CASSLSGVDYEQYF,-
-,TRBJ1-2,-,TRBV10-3,CAISGTRERGSYTF,TGTGCCATCAGTGGAACCAGGGAGCGGGGCAGCTACACCTTC
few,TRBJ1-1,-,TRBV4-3,CASSQGTENTEAFF,TGCGCCAGCAGCCAAGGGACAGAGAACACTGAAGCTTTCTTT
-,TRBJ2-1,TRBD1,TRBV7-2,CASSPGQGGYNEQFF,TGTGCCAGCAGCCCCGGACAGGGGGGGTACAATGAGCAGTTCTTC
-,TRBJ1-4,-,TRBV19,CASSTTGIGNEKLFF,TGTGCCAGTAGTACCACAGGGATTGGCAATGAAAAACTGTTTTTT
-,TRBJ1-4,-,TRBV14,CASSQIFVANEKLFF,TGTGCCAGCAGCCAAATCTTTGTGGCTAATGAAAAACTGTTTTTT
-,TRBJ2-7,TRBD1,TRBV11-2,CASSHRRDRGNYEQYF,TGTGCCAGCAGCCACAGGAGGGACAGGGGGAACTACGAGCAGTACTTC